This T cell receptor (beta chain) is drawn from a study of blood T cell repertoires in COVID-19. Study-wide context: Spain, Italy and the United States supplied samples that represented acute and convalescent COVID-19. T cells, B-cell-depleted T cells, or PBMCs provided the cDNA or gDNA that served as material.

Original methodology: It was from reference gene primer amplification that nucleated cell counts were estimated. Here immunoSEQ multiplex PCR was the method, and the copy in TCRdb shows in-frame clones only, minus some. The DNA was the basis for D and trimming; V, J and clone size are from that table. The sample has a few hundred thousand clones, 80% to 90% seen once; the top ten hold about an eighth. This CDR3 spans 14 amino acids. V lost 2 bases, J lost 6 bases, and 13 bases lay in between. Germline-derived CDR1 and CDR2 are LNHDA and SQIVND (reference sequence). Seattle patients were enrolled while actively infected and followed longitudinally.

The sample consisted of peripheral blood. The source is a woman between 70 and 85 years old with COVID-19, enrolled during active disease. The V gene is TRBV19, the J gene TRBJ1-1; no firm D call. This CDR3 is CASSINFRRAEAFF. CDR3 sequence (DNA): TGTGCCAGTAGTATAAATTTTCGGAGGGCTGAAGCTTTCTTT.